One T cell receptor beta chain is described in this entry. Antigen unknown. This entry belongs to a study of cytomegalovirus exposure and HLA in healthy donors. Study conclusions and caveats: Donors belonging to an Asian-associated ancestry cluster reportedly showed fewer N-insertions in productive TCRs than the roughly 670-donor mean, according to what a later analysis found. The study flagged approximately 180 TCR beta chains as cytomegalovirus-associated. Sequencing probably produced one cluster of sequence variants that were highly shared. Generally TCR sequences proved uncommon, though certain public TCRs appeared in numerous donors.

PCR primers comprised 60 Vbeta and 13 Jbeta primers. Only in-frame clones appear in the TCRdb table, and some are missing; sequencing was by immunoSEQ multiplex PCR. Among 100,000 to 150,000 clones listed, around 78% were seen once. The sequenced sample consisted of PBMCs. This receptor was taken from a man younger than 30 in good health and CMV-seropositive.

The DNA for the CDR3 is TGTGCCAGCAGTTTCGGTGAAAAACTGTTTTTT. Its protein product is CASSFGEKLFF. The genes are TRBV25-1 and TRBJ1-4; D remains ambiguous. The CDR3 runs to 11 residues. CDR1 MGHDK and CDR2 SYGVNS come from the germline V gene. Between the trimmed V and J ends, which lost 5 bases and 7 bases, there was a span of 5 bases.